A selection of T cell receptor beta chains follows, all from one sample in a study of cytomegalovirus exposure and HLA in healthy donors. Generated by immunoSEQ multiplex PCR, the TCRdb table keeps only in-frame clones and is missing some. This table has hundreds of thousands of clones, approximately 80% appearing once. The specimen was PBMCs. These receptors all come from a boy between 2 and 15 years old in good health and CMV-seronegative. CDR3s include the opening cysteine and the closing phenylalanine or tryptophan. The D gene is left open where the match is weak. Clone sizes are given selectively: once, few, many, or a class where the clone is expanded.

j_gene,v_gene,abundance,d_gene,CDR3nt,CDR3aa
TRBJ1-3,TRBV30,.,TRBD1,TGTGCCTGGAGTCGGACAGGGGGCCCTGGAAACACCATATATTTT,CAWSRTGGPGNTIYF
TRBJ2-1,TRBV5-4,.,TRBD2,TGTGCCAGCAGCTCGGGAGTAGCGGGAAGGAATGAGCAGTTCTTC,CASSSGVAGRNEQFF
TRBJ2-7,TRBV5-8,.,.,TGTGCCAGCAGCCTCACCTCCGGACAGATCTACGAGCAGTACTTC,CASSLTSGQIYEQYF
TRBJ1-2,TRBV5-4,few,TRBD1,TGTGCCAGCAGCTTGGAGGGGGCCTATGGCTACACCTTC,CASSLEGAYGYTF
TRBJ2-5,TRBV6-1,once,TRBD2,TGTGCCAGCAGTGAAGGTCCTAGCGGGGGGGCATGGGAGACCCAGTACTTC,CASSEGPSGGAWETQYF
TRBJ2-1,TRBV30,.,.,TGTGCCTGGAGTGTATCCGACAATGAGCAGTTCTTC,CAWSVSDNEQFF
TRBJ1-1,TRBV6-5,.,.,TGTGCCAGCAGTTACCGAGAGTTGACGGGAGCTTTCTTT,CASSYRELTGAFF
TRBJ2-7,TRBV19,.,.,TGTGCCAGTAGTATCAGGCGGGACAGCTACGAGCAGTACTTC,CASSIRRDSYEQYF
TRBJ2-2,TRBV7-8,.,.,TGTGCCAGCAGCCCTGAGGGTACAGGGTGGAACACCGGGGAGCTGTTTTTT,CASSPEGTGWNTGELFF
TRBJ2-7,TRBV30,.,TRBD1,TGTGCCGGTAGGGACAGGGGCTACGAGCAGTACTTC,CAGRDRGYEQYF
TRBJ1-1,TRBV11-3,.,.,TGTGCCAGCAGCCCAGGGCTCGACACTGAAGCTTTCTTT,CASSPGLDTEAFF
TRBJ2-1,TRBV10-3,.,TRBD2,TGTGCCATCACCCAGACTAGCGGGGGGAACAATGAGCAGTTCTTC,CAITQTSGGNNEQFF
TRBJ2-5,TRBV19,.,.,TGTGCCAGTAGACCCGAAGCAGGTTACCAAGAGACCCAGTACTTC,CASRPEAGYQETQYF
TRBJ2-1,TRBV13,.,TRBD2,TGTGCCAGCAGCCCTAGCGGGAGGGCAAGGTCTAACAATGAGCAGTTCTTC,CASSPSGRARSNNEQFF
TRBJ1-2,TRBV7-8,.,.,TGTGCCAGCAGCCCACGGGTGGTGGGGGCATCTAACTATGGCTACACCTTC,CASSPRVVGASNYGYTF
TRBJ2-2,TRBV12-5,.,TRBD1,TGTGCTAGTGGTCAGGGGGACAGGGGAGACACCGGGGAGCTGTTTTTT,CASGQGDRGDTGELFF
TRBJ2-2,TRBV6-5,.,TRBD1,TGTGCCACCCTCCCGGGACAGAGAACCGGGGAGCTGTTTTTT,CATLPGQRTGELFF
TRBJ2-7,TRBV5-4,.,TRBD1,TGTGCCAGCAGCTTCACCCCCGGGACAGGTTTTTACGAGCAGTACTTC,CASSFTPGTGFYEQYF
TRBJ2-2,TRBV5-6,.,TRBD1,TGTGCCAGCAGTTCGATCGGACAGGGTTTTACCGGGGAGCTGTTTTTT,CASSSIGQGFTGELFF
TRBJ1-2,TRBV4-1,.,.,TGCGCCAGCAGCCAAGATACGATCAGGGTAAACTATGGCTACACCTTC,CASSQDTIRVNYGYTF
TRBJ1-6,TRBV14,.,TRBD1,TGTGCCAGCAGCCAAGAGAGGACAGGGGGCCCCTATTCACCCCTCCACTTT,CASSQERTGGPYSPLHF
TRBJ2-7,TRBV6-5,once,TRBD1,TGTGCCAGCAGTGACCCAGGGGGCTCCTACGAGCAGTACTTC,CASSDPGGSYEQYF
TRBJ1-5,TRBV15,once,TRBD1,TGTGCCACCAGCACCAGGGGGAGCAATCAGCCCCAGCATTTT,CATSTRGSNQPQHF
TRBJ2-2,TRBV5-8,.,.,TGTGCCAGCAGCGCAACAGGGTCGAACACCGGGGAGCTGTTTTTT,CASSATGSNTGELFF
TRBJ2-3,TRBV2,.,TRBD2,TGTGCCAGCAAAAGAGGACTAGCGGGCGAAGATACGCAGTATTTT,CASKRGLAGEDTQYF
TRBJ2-3,TRBV30,.,.,TGTGCCTGGAGTGCCGAGCTGCACACAGATACGCAGTATTTT,CAWSAELHTDTQYF
TRBJ1-2,TRBV29-1,.,TRBD1,TGCAGCCTTACAGGGGAAGGAGGAAATGGCTACACCTTC,CSLTGEGGNGYTF
TRBJ2-7,TRBV15,.,.,TGTGCCACCAGCAGAGATCTGGGCTACGAGCAGTACTTC,CATSRDLGYEQYF
TRBJ1-1,TRBV29-1,.,.,TGCAGCGTTGACAGGGCTATGAACACTGAAGCTTTCTTT,CSVDRAMNTEAFF
TRBJ1-6,TRBV15,.,.,TGTGCCACCAGCCCCTCGATGCAGGGGCTGAATTCACCCCTCCACTTT,CATSPSMQGLNSPLHF
TRBJ1-5,TRBV30,.,TRBD1,TGTGCCTGGAGTGGGACAGGGGGTCAGCCCCAGCATTTT,CAWSGTGGQPQHF
TRBJ2-5,TRBV11-2,.,.,TGTGCCAGCAGTCTTTGGGGGGGGCCGCTAGAGACCCAGTACTTC,CASSLWGGPLETQYF
TRBJ1-1,TRBV27,.,.,TGTGCCAGCAGTTTCAGCGGCACTGAAGCTTTCTTT,CASSFSGTEAFF
TRBJ1-1,TRBV6-5,.,TRBD1,TGTGCCAGCAACCGACAGGGGTTGAACACTGAAGCTTTCTTT,CASNRQGLNTEAFF
TRBJ2-7,TRBV10-1,.,TRBD2,TGCGCCAGCAGTGCGGGGGGGGCCTACGAGCAGTACTTC,CASSAGGAYEQYF
TRBJ2-7,TRBV6-5,once,TRBD1,TGTGCCAGCAGTTACATCGCCCCGACAGGGGCCTACGAGCAGTACTTC,CASSYIAPTGAYEQYF
TRBJ2-3,TRBV18,.,.,TGTGCCAGCTCACACGGGACTGACACAGATACGCAGTATTTT,CASSHGTDTDTQYF
TRBJ2-7,TRBV7-2,.,.,TGTGCCAGCAGCCCTAGCCTCGCCTACGAGCAGTACTTC,CASSPSLAYEQYF
TRBJ2-7,TRBV18,.,TRBD2,TGTGCCAGCTCGAATCTAGCGGGAGGGACCTACGAGCAGTACTTC,CASSNLAGGTYEQYF
TRBJ2-7,TRBV7-9,.,TRBD2,TGTGCCAGCAGCTTAGTGGGAGGGGCCCCCTACGAGCAGTACTTC,CASSLVGGAPYEQYF
TRBJ2-1,TRBV7-9,.,TRBD2,TGTGCCAGCAGCCCGTTAGGACTAGCGGTATCTCACTACAATGAGCAGTTCTTC,CASSPLGLAVSHYNEQFF